The rows below give T cell receptor beta chains drawn from one sample of a study of T cell repertoires in cytomegalovirus infection. These receptors lack a known antigen. TCRdb fed the reads into MiXCR, producing one record per CDR3 protein. This table holds 640,000 or so distinct CDR3 sequences, about 30% found once. The material was cultured PBMCs, obtained from culture after CMV antigen stimulation. These receptors originate from a human donor in good health (CMV status not recorded). Some clones in this sample may be carry-over from other donors' samples. Both conserved end residues are trimmed from each CDR3. The order of the fields is V gene, CDR3 protein.

>TRBV7-2
ASSLREGSQPQH
>TRBV6-2/TRBV6-3
ASSYYVSEQF
>TRBV10-3
ATRLLNEQF
>TRBV4-1
ASSQDRGGPQH
>TRBV12-5
ASDDGAETQY
>TRBV11-2
ASSAGLGSYNEQF
>TRBV7-4
ASSLPGDHGADTQY
>TRBV19
ASSDYSYEQY
>TRBV28
ASSLIGTGVYEQY
>TRBV7-2
ASSLREDYGYT
>TRBV6-5
ASSRGLAGDLNEQF
>TRBV7-2
ASSLGSFGTLSYGYT
>TRBV20-1
SARVTGRDHQPQH
>TRBV12-5
ASGQGTSGNEQF
>TRBV7-4
AVKGANSPLH
>TRBV11-2
ASSFPGREGYT
>TRBV19
ASSIYARPKIYNEQF